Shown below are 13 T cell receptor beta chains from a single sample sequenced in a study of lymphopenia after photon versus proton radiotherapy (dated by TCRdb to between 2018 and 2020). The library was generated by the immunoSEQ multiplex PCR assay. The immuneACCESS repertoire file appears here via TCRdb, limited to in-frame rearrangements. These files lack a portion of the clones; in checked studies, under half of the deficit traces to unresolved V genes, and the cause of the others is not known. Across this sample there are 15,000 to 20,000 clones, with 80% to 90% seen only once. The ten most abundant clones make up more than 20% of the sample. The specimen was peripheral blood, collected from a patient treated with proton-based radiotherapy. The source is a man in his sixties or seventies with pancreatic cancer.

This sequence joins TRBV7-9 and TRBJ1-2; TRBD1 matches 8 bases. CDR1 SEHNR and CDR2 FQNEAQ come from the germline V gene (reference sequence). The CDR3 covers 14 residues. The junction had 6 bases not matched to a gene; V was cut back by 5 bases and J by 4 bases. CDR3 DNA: TGTGCCAGCAGCCGGACAGGGAACTTCTATGGCTACACCTTC. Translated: CASSRTGNFYGYTF.

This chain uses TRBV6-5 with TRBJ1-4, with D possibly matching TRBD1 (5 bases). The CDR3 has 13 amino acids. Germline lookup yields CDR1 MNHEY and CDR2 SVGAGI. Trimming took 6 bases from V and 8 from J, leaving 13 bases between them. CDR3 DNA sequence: TGTGCCAGCAGCAGGGATCTAGGCGAAAAACTGTTTTTT. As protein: CASSRDLGEKLFF.

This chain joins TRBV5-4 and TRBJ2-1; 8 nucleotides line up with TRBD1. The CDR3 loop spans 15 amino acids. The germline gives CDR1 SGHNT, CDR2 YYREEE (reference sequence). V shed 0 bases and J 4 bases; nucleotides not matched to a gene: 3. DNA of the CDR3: TGTGCCAGCAGCTTGGGACAGGGGACGTACAATGAGCAGTTCTTC. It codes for CASSLGQGTYNEQFF.

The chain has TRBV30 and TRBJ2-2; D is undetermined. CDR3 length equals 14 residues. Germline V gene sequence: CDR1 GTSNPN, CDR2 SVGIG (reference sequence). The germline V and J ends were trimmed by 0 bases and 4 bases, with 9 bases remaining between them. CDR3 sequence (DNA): TGTGCCTGGAGTGTATCTCGGATCACCGGGGAGCTGTTTTTT. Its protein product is CAWSVSRITGELFF.

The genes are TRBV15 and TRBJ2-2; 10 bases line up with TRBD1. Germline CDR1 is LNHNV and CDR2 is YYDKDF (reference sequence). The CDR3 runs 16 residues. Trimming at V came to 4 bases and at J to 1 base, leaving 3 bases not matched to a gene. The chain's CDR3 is CATSTWDRGNTGELFF. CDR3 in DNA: TGTGCCACCAGCACCTGGGACAGGGGGAACACCGGGGAGCTGTTTTTT.

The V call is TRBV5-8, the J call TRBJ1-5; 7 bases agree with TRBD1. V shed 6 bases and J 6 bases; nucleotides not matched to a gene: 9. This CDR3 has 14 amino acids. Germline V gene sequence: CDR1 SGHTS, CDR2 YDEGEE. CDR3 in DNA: TGTGCCAGCAACCCCCGACAGGGTACTCAGCCCCAGCATTTT. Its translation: CASNPRQGTQPQHF.

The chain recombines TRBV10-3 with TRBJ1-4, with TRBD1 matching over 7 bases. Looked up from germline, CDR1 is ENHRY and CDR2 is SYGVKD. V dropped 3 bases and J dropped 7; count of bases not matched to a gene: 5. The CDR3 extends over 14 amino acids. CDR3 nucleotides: TGTGCCATCAGTGACGGGACAGAGAGTGAAAAACTGTTTTTT. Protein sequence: CAISDGTESEKLFF.

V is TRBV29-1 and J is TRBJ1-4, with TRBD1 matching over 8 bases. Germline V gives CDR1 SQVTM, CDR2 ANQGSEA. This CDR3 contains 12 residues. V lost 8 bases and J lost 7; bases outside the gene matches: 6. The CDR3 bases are TGCAGCTACAGGGGGGTAGGTGAAAAACTGTTTTTT. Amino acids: CSYRGVGEKLFF.

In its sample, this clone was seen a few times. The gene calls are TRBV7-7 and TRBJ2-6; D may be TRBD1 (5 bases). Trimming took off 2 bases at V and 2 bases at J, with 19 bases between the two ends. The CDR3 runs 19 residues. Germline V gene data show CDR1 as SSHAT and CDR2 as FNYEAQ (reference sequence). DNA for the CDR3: TGTGCCAGCAGCTTAACGGTTAAGGCAGGGCGCCCTGGGGCCAACGTCCTGACTTTC. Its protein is CASSLTVKAGRPGANVLTF.

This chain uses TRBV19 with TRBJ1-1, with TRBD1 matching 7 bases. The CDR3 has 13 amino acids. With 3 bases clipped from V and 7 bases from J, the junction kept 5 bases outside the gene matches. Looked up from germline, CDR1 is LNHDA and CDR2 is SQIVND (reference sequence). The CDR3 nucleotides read TGTGCCAGTAGTATGGCCAGGGGGGTTGAAGCTTTCTTT. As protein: CASSMARGVEAFF.

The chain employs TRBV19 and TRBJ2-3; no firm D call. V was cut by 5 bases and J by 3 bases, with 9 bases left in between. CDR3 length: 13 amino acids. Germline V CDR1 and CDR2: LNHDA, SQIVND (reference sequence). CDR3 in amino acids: CASSDGPTDTQYF. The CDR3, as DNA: TGTGCCAGTAGTGACGGACCTACAGATACGCAGTATTTT. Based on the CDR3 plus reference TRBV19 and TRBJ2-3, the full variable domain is DGGITQSPKYLFRKEGQNVTLSCEQNLNHDAMYWYRQDPGQGLRLIYYSQIVNDFQKGDIAEGYSVSREKKESFPLTVTSAQKNPTAFYLCASSDGPTDTQYFGPGTRLTVL.

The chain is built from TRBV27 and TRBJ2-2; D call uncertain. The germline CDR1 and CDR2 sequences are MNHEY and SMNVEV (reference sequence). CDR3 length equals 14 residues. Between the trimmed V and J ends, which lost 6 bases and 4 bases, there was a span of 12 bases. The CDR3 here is CASRYTVPTGELFF. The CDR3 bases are TGTGCCAGCAGATATACAGTTCCCACCGGGGAGCTGTTTTTT.

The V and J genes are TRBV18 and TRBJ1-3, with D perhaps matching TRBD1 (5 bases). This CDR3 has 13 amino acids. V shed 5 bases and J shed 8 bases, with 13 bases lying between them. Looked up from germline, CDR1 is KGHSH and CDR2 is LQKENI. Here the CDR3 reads CASSRDSGDTIYF. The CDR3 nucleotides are TGTGCCAGCTCAAGGGACTCGGGGGACACCATATATTTT.